Below, 30 T cell receptor beta chains from the same sample are listed, as sequenced in a study of low-dose radiotherapy and immunotherapy resistance in tumors. Both TCRalpha and TCRbeta chains were reverse transcribed with V-gene-specific primers. A roughly 20-cycle PCR with a constant-region primer and V-primer adapter amplified TCRs. MiXCR was run by TCRdb on the reads, yielding one entry per CDR3 protein. The sample shows more than 70,000 distinct CDR3 sequences, 20% to 25% of them seen only once. Regarding time point: after trial treatment. Indicated treatment: LDRT plus nivolumab, ipilimumab, low-dose cyclophosphamide and aspirin (RACIN trial). The specimen was PBMCs, collected after low-dose radiotherapy plus immunotherapy. Receptors originate from a female donor with ovarian cancer.

Ten or more counts support this clonotype. The chain has TRBV29-1 and TRBJ2-4; possibly TRBD1 for D (6 bases). V was clipped by 3 bases and J by 1 base, with 13 bases between them. Looked up from germline, CDR1 is SQVTM and CDR2 is ANQGSEA. The CDR3 has 15 amino acids. The CDR3: CSVESGQGAKNIQYF. The CDR3 bases are TGCAGCGTTGAGAGTGGGCAGGGGGCCAAAAACATTCAGTACTTC. Looking up the rest from reference TRBV29-1 and TRBJ2-4 gives the full variable domain: SAVISQKPSRDICQRGTSLTIQCQVDSQVTMMFWYRQQPGQSLTLIATANQGSEATYESGFVIDKFPISRPNLTFSTLTVSNMSPEDSSIYLCSVESGQGAKNIQYFGAGTRLSVL.

This clonotype has at least ten counts. This chain joins TRBV6-2 or TRBV6-3 and TRBJ1-2; no firm D call. From germline, CDR1 is MNHEY and CDR2 SVGEGT. Trimming took off 5 bases at V and 2 bases at J, with 9 bases between the two ends. The CDR3 loop spans 13 amino acids. In nucleotides, the CDR3 is TGTGCCAGCAGTGAAACAGAAAACTATGGCTACACCTTC. Encoded protein: CASSETENYGYTF.

This clonotype was detected ten times or more. The CDR3 protein is CASSLSVAGYSYNEQFF. The CDR3 nucleotides read TGTGCCAGCAGCTTATCCGTAGCGGGATACTCCTACAATGAGCAGTTCTTC. This chain joins TRBV11-3 and TRBJ2-1, with 8 bases identical to TRBD2. The CDR3 consists of 17 residues. The germline V gene encodes CDR1 SGHNT and CDR2 YENEEA. Unmatched junction bases numbered 6, after V lost 2 bases and J lost 0 bases.

This chain joins TRBV5-1 and TRBJ2-7; no definite D call. Trimming cost V 7 bases and J 3 bases, with 11 bases left between them. Germline V gives CDR1 SGHRS, CDR2 YFSETQ. The CDR3 is 12 amino acids. CDR3 region: CASGNNDYEQYF. In nucleotides, the CDR3 is TGCGCCAGCGGCAATAACGACTACGAGCAGTACTTC.

This clonotype has a count of ten or more. The rearrangement joins TRBV7-6 to TRBJ2-1; weak D call: TRBD2 (6 bases). CDR3 length equals 15 residues. Trimming shortened V by 1 base and J by 8 bases, and 15 bases separated the two germline ends. Germline V gene data show CDR1 as SGHVS and CDR2 as FNYEAQ. This chain's CDR3 is CASSLGGSPGDEQFF. In DNA, the CDR3 is TGTGCCAGCAGCTTAGGAGGGTCCCCGGGAGATGAGCAGTTCTTC. Drawing the rest from reference TRBV7-6 and TRBJ2-1, the complete variable domain is GAGVSQSPRYKVTKRGQDVALRCDPISGHVSLYWYRQALGQGPEFLTYFNYEAQQDKSGLPNDRFSAERPEGSISTLTIQRTEQRDSAMYRCASSLGGSPGDEQFFGPGTRLTVL.

At least ten counts were recorded for this clonotype. The chain employs TRBV29-1 and TRBJ2-7; 8 bases fit TRBD2. The CDR3 has 17 residues. Trimming cost V 6 bases and J 0 bases; bases outside gene matches: 16. Germline V gene lookup returns CDR1 SQVTM and CDR2 ANQGSEA. The CDR3, as DNA: TGCAGCGTGGCCGAATCCCCAAGCGGGGGAAGCTCCTACGAGCAGTACTTC. The encoded protein is CSVAESPSGGSSYEQYF.

The chain combines TRBV6-6 with TRBJ2-1; possibly TRBD2 for D (6 bases). The CDR3 spans 13 residues. V gave up 6 bases and J gave up 9 bases, with 15 bases separating them. Germline CDR1 is MNHNY and CDR2 is SVGAGI (reference sequence). CDR3 sequence reads: CASSQRRESEQFF. CDR3 DNA sequence: TGTGCCAGCAGCCAAAGGCGGGAAAGTGAGCAGTTCTTC.

The chain combines TRBV12-3 or TRBV12-4 with TRBJ2-7, with D perhaps given as TRBD1 or TRBD2 (5 bases each). V was pared by 5 bases and J by 12 bases, with 17 bases between. The CDR3 length is 12 residues. CDR3 amino acids: CASSPQGTEGYF. CDR3 bases: TGTGCCAGCAGTCCTCAGGGAACCGAGGGGTACTTC.

The V gene is TRBV4-3, the J gene TRBJ2-3; 9 nucleotides match TRBD1. The CDR3 covers 15 residues. The germline CDR1 and CDR2 sequences are LGHNA and YSLEER. Germline trimming cut 2 bases from V and 3 bases from J; bases unmatched to any gene: 3. CDR3 protein: CASSQQTGGTDTQYF. CDR3 bases: TGCGCCAGCAGCCAACAGACAGGGGGAACAGATACGCAGTATTTT.

This clonotype was detected many times. This chain joins TRBV7-2 and TRBJ1-2, with a tentative D call TRBD1 (6 bases). Germline V gene sequence: CDR1 SGHTA, CDR2 FQGNSA. Trimming left V 6 bases short and J 7 bases short, with 12 bases between. There are 12 residues in the CDR3. CDR3: CASSIQGRGYTF. The CDR3 region has the DNA TGTGCCAGCAGTATACAGGGTCGTGGCTACACCTTC.

At least ten counts were recorded for this clonotype. V is TRBV12-3 or TRBV12-4 and J is TRBJ1-2; 7 nucleotides agree with TRBD1. This CDR3 is 13 amino acids long. V gave up 5 bases and J gave up 5 bases; unmatched junction bases: 5. The CDR3 spells CASSRQGRYGYTF. The CDR3 DNA is TGTGCCAGCAGTCGACAGGGTCGTTATGGCTACACCTTC.

This clonotype appeared many times. This rearrangement joins TRBV9 to TRBJ1-1; D remains unclear. Trimming took off 0 bases at V and 4 bases at J, with 13 bases between the two ends. CDR1 is SGDLS, CDR2 YYNGEE, per germline. CDR3 length equals 15 residues. CDR3 protein: CASSVEEERFTEAFF. For the CDR3, the DNA is TGTGCCAGCAGCGTAGAAGAGGAGAGGTTCACTGAAGCTTTCTTT.

This clonotype was seen ten or more times. This chain connects TRBV6-6 to TRBJ1-1; 8 nucleotides match TRBD1. This CDR3 is 15 amino acids long. CDR1 and CDR2 from the germline V gene are MNHNY and SVGAGI (reference sequence). After removal of 2 bases from V and 6 bases from J, the junction contained 8 bases not matched to a gene. The CDR3 DNA is TGTGCCAGCAGTTACCCGTGGGACAGGAATCCTGAAGCTTTCTTT. It yields the protein CASSYPWDRNPEAFF.

In this sample, this clonotype turned up many times. The CDR3 DNA follows: TGTGCCAGCAGTTTTATGTTTAGAGGGACAGGGGGCACTGAAGCTTTCTTT. It specifies CASSFMFRGTGGTEAFF. The chain links TRBV12-3 or TRBV12-4 to TRBJ1-1; 11 nucleotides align to TRBD1. V lost 3 bases and J lost 4; bases outside the gene matches: 10. This CDR3 contains 17 residues.

This clonotype was detected ten times or more. The chain couples TRBV19 to TRBJ2-3, with D perhaps being TRBD1 or TRBD2 (6 bases each). In germline, CDR1 is LNHDA, CDR2 SQIVND (reference sequence). The CDR3 is 13 amino acids. Trimming shortened V by 7 bases and J by 4 bases, and 12 bases separated the two germline ends. CDR3 in amino acids: CASKNREADTQYF. The CDR3 region has the DNA TGTGCCAGTAAAAACAGGGAGGCAGATACGCAGTATTTT.

The rearrangement joins TRBV12-3 or TRBV12-4 to TRBJ2-3; 9 positions match TRBD2. The CDR3 extends over 15 amino acids. J was trimmed by 7 bases and V by 1 base; bases with no gene match: 6. CDR3 nucleotide sequence: TGTGCCAGCAGTTTAGGTGGCGGGGGGGCCAATACGCAGTATTTT. It encodes CASSLGGGGANTQYF.

This clonotype occurred many times. The chain has TRBV7-2 and TRBJ2-5, with D possibly TRBD2 on 6 matching bases. The CDR3 is made up of 17 amino acids. Trimming took off 2 bases at V and 1 base at J, with 17 bases between the two ends. CDR1 SGHTA and CDR2 FQGNSA come from the germline V gene. CDR3 bases: TGTGCCAGCAGCTTAAGTCCCGGGGGACGGTTCCAAGAGACCCAGTACTTC. Translating gives CASSLSPGGRFQETQYF.

About this clonotype itself: This likely reflects a read error, since a far larger clone is one base away. This rearrangement joins TRBV13 to TRBJ2-5; D is undetermined. There are 11 residues in the CDR3. In germline, CDR1 is PRHDT, CDR2 FYEKMQ (reference sequence). The CDR3 region has the DNA TGTGCCAGCAGCTTGACGGAGACCCATTACTTC. As protein: CASSLTETHYF.

The chain has TRBV5-1 and TRBJ1-5; TRBD1 matches at 7 bases. There are 15 residues in the CDR3. V dropped 4 bases and J dropped 4; count of bases not matched to a gene: 8. Germline lookup yields CDR1 SGHRS and CDR2 YFSETQ. In DNA, the CDR3 is TGCGCCAGCAGCCCGGCGGGGGACAGAAATCAGCCCCAGCATTTT. Translating gives CASSPAGDRNQPQHF.

This clonotype was detected many times. The chain couples TRBV4-2 to TRBJ2-5; 7 bases are shared with TRBD1. J gave up 2 bases and V 1 base, and 4 bases lay outside the gene matches. The germline gives CDR1 LGHNA, CDR2 YNFKEQ. The CDR3 sequence is 15 residues long. This chain's CDR3 is CASSQGVGQQETQYF. The CDR3 bases are TGTGCCAGCAGCCAAGGGGTGGGACAGCAAGAGACCCAGTACTTC.

This clonotype was seen repeatedly, ten times or more. The chain links TRBV12-3 or TRBV12-4 to TRBJ1-5; D not resolved. The V end lost 5 bases, the J end lost 0 bases, and 8 bases lay between the germline ends. The CDR3 spans 14 residues. The CDR3 region is CASSVQYSNQPQHF. In nucleotides, the CDR3 is TGTGCCAGCAGTGTACAATATAGCAATCAGCCCCAGCATTTT.

Worth noting for this clonotype: A far more abundant clone sits one base away, making this likely a read error. As the CDR3 is not closed by the conserved phenylalanine or tryptophan, this likely results from a read error. The chain links TRBV6-6 to TRBJ2-7; 9 bases line up with TRBD2. Germline V gene lookup returns CDR1 MNHNY and CDR2 SVGAGI (reference sequence). The CDR3 has 14 residues. V gave up 2 bases and J gave up 4 bases; unmatched junction bases: 3. The CDR3 is CASSYLAGRYEQYL. CDR3 coding DNA: TGTGCCAGCAGTTACCTAGCGGGAAGGTACGAGCAGTACCTC.

This chain joins TRBV27 and TRBJ1-1; 8 bases fit TRBD1. This CDR3 contains 15 residues. Germline trimming cut 6 bases from V and 4 bases from J; bases unmatched to any gene: 10. CDR1 MNHEY and CDR2 SMNVEV come from the germline V gene (reference sequence). DNA of the CDR3: TGTGCCAGCAGGAGGACAGGGCGCTCGTTCACTGAAGCTTTCTTT. Translation gives CASRRTGRSFTEAFF.

This clonotype was found many times. V is TRBV20-1 and J is TRBJ1-5; possible D gene TRBD1, 5 bases. This CDR3 contains 14 residues. V was clipped by 3 bases and J by 5 bases, with 14 bases between them. CDR1 is DFQATT and CDR2 is SNEGSKA in the germline V gene (reference sequence). CDR3 residues: CSARKGFFDQPQHF. Written as DNA, the CDR3 is TGCAGTGCTAGGAAGGGGTTTTTTGATCAGCCCCAGCATTTT.

About this clonotype: A far more abundant clone sits one base away, making this likely a read error. It is likely a read error, because the conserved phenylalanine at the end of the CDR3 is missing. The V call is TRBV5-3, the J call TRBJ1-4; the match to TRBD1 covers 9 bases. TRBV5-3 is annotated as an ORF whose role is uncertain. Germline trimming cut 8 bases from V and 8 bases from J; bases unmatched to any gene: 7. This CDR3 contains 13 residues. The CDR3 loop is CASSPDRGEKLFL. The DNA for the CDR3 is TGTGCCAGCAGCCCCGACAGGGGGGAAAAACTGTTTCTT.

This clonotype was observed many times. The junction departs from the called germline gene at one end, perhaps through a read error. The J gene is TRBJ1-1, the V gene TRBV6-2 or TRBV6-3, with 7 bases matching TRBD1. CDR1 and CDR2 (germline): MNHEY, SVGEGT. There are 13 residues in the CDR3. This CDR3 is CASSVGQVPSSGF. The CDR3 DNA reads as TGTGCCAGCAGCGTCGGACAGGTCCCATCATCAGGGTTT.

This clonotype was recorded many times. The rearrangement joins TRBV28 to TRBJ2-7; 8 bases agree with TRBD1. The CDR3 covers 14 residues. The germline V gene has CDR1 MDHEN and CDR2 SYDVKM. V lost 6 bases to trimming and J lost 2 bases; unmatched junction nucleotides: 6. The CDR3 sequence is CASRTDRGPYEQYF. The CDR3, as DNA: TGTGCCAGCAGAACCGACAGGGGCCCCTACGAGCAGTACTTC.

This clonotype was seen ten or more times. V gene TRBV2 combines with J gene TRBJ1-1; D is unresolved. This CDR3 has 13 amino acids. V gave up 8 bases and J gave up 1 base, with 11 bases separating them. Germline V CDR1 and CDR2: SNHLY, FYNNEI. The CDR3: CASGVGRNTEAFF. The CDR3 coding sequence is TGTGCCAGCGGGGTAGGACGGAACACTGAAGCTTTCTTT.

V usage is TRBV5-1 and J usage is TRBJ1-6; no clear D. V was clipped by 0 bases and J by 0 bases, with 7 bases between them. The CDR3 has 16 amino acids. CDR1 and CDR2 from the germline V gene are SGHRS and YFSETQ. In DNA form, the CDR3 reads TGCGCCAGCAGCTTGGACAGCGTCTCCTATAATTCACCCCTCCACTTT. The encoded protein is CASSLDSVSYNSPLHF.

This clonotype was observed a handful of times. V usage is TRBV29-1 and J usage is TRBJ1-1, with TRBD1 matching over 7 bases. CDR3 size: 13 residues. Germline trimming cut 7 bases from V and 1 base from J; bases unmatched to any gene: 6. Per the germline V gene, CDR1 is SQVTM and CDR2 is ANQGSEA. The CDR3 coding sequence is TGCAGCGGTTCGACAGGGCAGAACACTGAAGCTTTCTTT. Its protein is CSGSTGQNTEAFF.